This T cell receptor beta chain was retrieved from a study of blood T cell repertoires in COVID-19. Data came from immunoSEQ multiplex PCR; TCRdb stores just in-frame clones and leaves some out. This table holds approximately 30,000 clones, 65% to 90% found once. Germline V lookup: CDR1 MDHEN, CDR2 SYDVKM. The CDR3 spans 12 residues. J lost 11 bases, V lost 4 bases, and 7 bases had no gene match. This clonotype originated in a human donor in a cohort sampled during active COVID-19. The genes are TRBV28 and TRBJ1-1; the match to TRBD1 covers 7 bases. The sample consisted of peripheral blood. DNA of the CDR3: TGTGCCAGCAGTTCAAGGGGGCGCCGGGCTTTCTTT. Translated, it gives CASSSRGRRAFF.